This T cell receptor beta chain was captured in a study of shared clonotypes between healthy human individuals. CD45RO-negative cells were positively selected for CCR7, leaving out terminally differentiated effector memory CD45RA+ cells. The repertoire was sequenced with immunoSEQ multiplex PCR; TCRdb's copy has only in-frame clones and lacks some. The sample shows hundreds of thousands of clones, around 96% of them seen only once. CDR3 size: 15 residues. Germline V gene data show CDR1 as SGHNT and CDR2 as YYREEE (reference sequence). After removal of 0 bases from V and 4 bases from J, the junction contained 3 bases not matched to a gene.

The source of this sequence is a woman aged 25 to 39 in good health. The sequenced material came from naive CD8+ T cells sorted from blood. This chain connects TRBV5-4 to TRBJ2-1; 8 positions agree with TRBD2. CDR3 nucleotide sequence: TGTGCCAGCAGCTTGGAAGAGCGGGAGTACAATGAGCAGTTCTTC. Translated: CASSLEEREYNEQFF.